This T cell receptor (beta chain) was identified in a study of blood T cell repertoires in COVID-19 (dated by TCRdb to about 2020). About the investigation overall: Collaborator samples came from the United States, Italy and Spain and covered acute and convalescent phases of COVID-19. The prospective study material was composed of cDNA or gDNA derived from T cells, B-cell-depleted T cells, or PBMCs. Subjects who had been exposed to COVID-19, were actively infected with it, or had recovered from it provided the deeply sampled blood TCRbeta repertoires that made up the dataset. The repertoires were made available in a free public database intended to serve as a resource for research on the immune response to SARS-CoV-2. The samples were drawn from two sources: the first 160 participants of the ongoing ImmuneRACE study, and 1,000 to 1,500 subjects contributed by 6 global collaborators. Nearly every sample came with metadata listing a de-identified subject ID, COVID-19 status, age in years and sex. Where available, HLA class I and class II types were taken from metadata supplied by the sample provider and were not determined by assay-based typing. Study-wide conclusions, independent of this receptor: The quantity of clinical and demographic metadata differed by source and by participant and was supplied without curation.

The collaborating institutions used their own protocols to collect whole blood in K2EDTA tubes. For TCRbeta analysis, collaborator samples were shipped as frozen whole blood, as isolated PBMCs, or as DNA extracted from either sample type. Of note for this clone: Its antigen has not been determined. Base qualities are not at hand, and no much larger clone is one base apart.

TCRbeta CDR3 regions were amplified from genomic DNA by means of the immunoSEQ Assay, a bias-controlled multiplex PCR. The authors processed their data as follows. Within the assay, amplification of reference gene primers was used to estimate how many nucleated cells each sample contained. Sequence reads were collapsed and filtered to measure the absolute abundance of every unique TCRbeta CDR3 rearrangement. Productive Simpson clonality was computed per sample as the square root of Simpson's diversity index over productive rearrangements. TCRdb mirrors the immuneACCESS table, restricted to in-frame sequences. Some clones are absent from its copies; in checked studies, under half trace to an unresolved V gene, and the reason for the others is unknown. That table gives V, J and clone size, and the DNA gave D and trimming. A total of 65,000 to 90,000 clones appear in this sample, approximately 81% of them only once. The top ten hold about 4.4% of the sample.

Deletion took 2 bases off V and 1 base off J, with a span of 11 bases between the germline ends. Looking up the germline V gene yields CDR1 SGHTA and CDR2 FQGNSA. Spanning cysteine to phenylalanine, the CDR3 consists of 16 amino acids. The read is trimmed to its CDR3 DNA, 48 bases read in frame from base 1. The chain is made from TRBV7-2 and TRBJ2-2, with a tentative D gene TRBD2 over 6 matching bases. This receptor was taken from an elderly woman with active or convalescent COVID-19. Specimen: peripheral blood. CDR3 region: CASSLFGGVNTGELFF. The DNA sequence is TGTGCCAGCAGCTTATTTGGCGGGGTGAACACCGGGGAGCTGTTTTTT.